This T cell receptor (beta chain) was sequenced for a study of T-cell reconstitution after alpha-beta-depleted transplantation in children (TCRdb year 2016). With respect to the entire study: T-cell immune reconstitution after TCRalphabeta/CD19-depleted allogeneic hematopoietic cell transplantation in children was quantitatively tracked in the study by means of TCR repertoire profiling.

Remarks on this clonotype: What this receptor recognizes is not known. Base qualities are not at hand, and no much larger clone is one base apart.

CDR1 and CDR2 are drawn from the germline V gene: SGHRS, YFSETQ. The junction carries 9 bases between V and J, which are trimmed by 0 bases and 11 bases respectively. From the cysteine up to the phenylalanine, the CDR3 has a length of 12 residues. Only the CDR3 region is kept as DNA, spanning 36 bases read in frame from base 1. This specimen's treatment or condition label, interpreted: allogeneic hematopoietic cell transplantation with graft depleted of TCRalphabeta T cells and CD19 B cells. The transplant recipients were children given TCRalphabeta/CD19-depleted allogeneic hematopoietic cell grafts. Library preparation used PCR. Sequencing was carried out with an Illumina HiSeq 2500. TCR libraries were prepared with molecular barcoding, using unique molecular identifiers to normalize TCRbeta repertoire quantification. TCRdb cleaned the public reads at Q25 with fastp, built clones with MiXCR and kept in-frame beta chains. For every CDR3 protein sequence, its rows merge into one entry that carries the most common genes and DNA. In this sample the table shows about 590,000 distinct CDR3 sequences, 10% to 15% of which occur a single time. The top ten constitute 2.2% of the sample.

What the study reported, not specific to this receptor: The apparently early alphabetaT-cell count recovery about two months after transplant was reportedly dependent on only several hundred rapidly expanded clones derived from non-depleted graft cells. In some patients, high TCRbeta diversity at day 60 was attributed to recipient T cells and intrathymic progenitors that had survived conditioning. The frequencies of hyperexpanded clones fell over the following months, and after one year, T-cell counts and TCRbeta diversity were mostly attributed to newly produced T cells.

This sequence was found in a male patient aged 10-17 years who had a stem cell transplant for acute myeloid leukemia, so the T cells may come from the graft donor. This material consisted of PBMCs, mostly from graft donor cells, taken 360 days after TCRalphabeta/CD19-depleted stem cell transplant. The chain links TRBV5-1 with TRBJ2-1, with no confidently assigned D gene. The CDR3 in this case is CASSLGLVQQFF. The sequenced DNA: TGCGCCAGCAGCTTGGGGTTAGTGCAGCAGTTCTTC.